What follows are 7 T cell receptor beta chains derived from one specimen sequenced in a study of cytomegalovirus exposure and HLA in healthy donors. PCR primers comprised 60 Vbeta and 13 Jbeta primers. Some clones are missing from TCRdb's copy, which holds only in-frame ones; the method was immunoSEQ multiplex PCR. The sample records about 140,000 clones, under 75% being singletons. Sequencing was done on a sample of PBMCs. These receptors came from a woman between 35 and 50 years old in good health and CMV-seronegative.

This chain joins TRBV5-1 and TRBJ2-2; possibly TRBD2 for D (5 bases). The CDR3 length is 16 residues. Trimming took 4 bases from V and 6 from J, leaving 19 bases between them. Germline V gene data show CDR1 as SGHRS and CDR2 as YFSETQ. This chain's CDR3 is CASSPIGRASSGELFF. The CDR3 DNA sequence: TGCGCCAGCAGCCCTATTGGGCGGGCGAGCTCCGGGGAGCTGTTTTTT.

The chain uses TRBV4-3 and TRBJ2-7; unclear D gene. The germline V gene has CDR1 LGHNA and CDR2 YSLEER. V gave up 0 bases and J gave up 4 bases, with 10 bases separating them. This CDR3 contains 14 residues. CDR3 sequence: CASSQDSTFYEQYF. The CDR3 DNA is TGCGCCAGCAGCCAAGATTCGACTTTTTACGAGCAGTACTTC.

V is TRBV2 and J is TRBJ2-7; D possibly corresponds to TRBD2 (5 bases). Germline V gene lookup returns CDR1 SNHLY and CDR2 FYNNEI. Trimming stripped 7 bases from V and 0 bases from J, with 13 bases between. The length of the CDR3 is 14 residues. The CDR3: CASISGISSYEQYF. DNA for the CDR3: TGTGCCAGCATTTCCGGGATTAGCTCCTACGAGCAGTACTTC.

This clone was seen a single time. The V and J genes are TRBV7-2 and TRBJ1-1; 10 bases map to TRBD1. CDR3 length: 18 residues. Germline-derived CDR1 and CDR2 are SGHTA and FQGNSA. J was trimmed by 3 bases and V by 7 bases; bases with no gene match: 17. CDR3: CASIYSGTGEISHTEAFF. DNA for the CDR3: TGTGCCAGCATTTACTCAGGGACAGGGGAGATTTCCCACACTGAAGCTTTCTTT. The entire variable domain, with the rest obtained from reference TRBV7-2 and TRBJ1-1, is as follows: GAGVSQSPSNKVTEKGKDVELRCDPISGHTALYWYRQSLGQGLEFLIYFQGNSAPDKSGLPSDRFSAERTGGSVSTLTIQRTQQEDSAVYLCASIYSGTGEISHTEAFFGQGTRLTVV.

This clone was recorded a few times. The chain combines TRBV9 with TRBJ1-2, with D perhaps TRBD1 (6 bases). Germline CDR1 is SGDLS and CDR2 is YYNGEE. This CDR3 contains 12 residues. Trimming removed 2 bases at V and 8 bases at J, with 10 bases between. The CDR3 loop reads CASSVNREGYTF. The CDR3 bases are TGTGCCAGCAGCGTCAACAGGGAGGGCTACACCTTC.

The rearrangement links TRBV29-1 to TRBJ2-5; the D is unclear. CDR1 and CDR2 from the germline V gene are SQVTM and ANQGSEA. With 4 bases removed from V and 7 bases from J, the gap between germline ends came to 10 bases. This CDR3 spans 11 amino acids. The CDR3 DNA follows: TGCAGCGTTGGGTCGCCCGGGACCCAGTACTTC. This encodes CSVGSPGTQYF.

This rearrangement joins TRBV9 to TRBJ1-3, with 7 bases identical to TRBD1. Per the germline V gene, CDR1 is SGDLS and CDR2 is YYNGEE. The CDR3 length is 13 residues. V shed 4 bases, J shed 4 bases, and the junction held 2 bases outside the gene matches. The CDR3 spells CASSTGVGNTIYF. The CDR3 region has the DNA TGTGCCAGCAGCACAGGGGTAGGAAACACCATATATTTT.